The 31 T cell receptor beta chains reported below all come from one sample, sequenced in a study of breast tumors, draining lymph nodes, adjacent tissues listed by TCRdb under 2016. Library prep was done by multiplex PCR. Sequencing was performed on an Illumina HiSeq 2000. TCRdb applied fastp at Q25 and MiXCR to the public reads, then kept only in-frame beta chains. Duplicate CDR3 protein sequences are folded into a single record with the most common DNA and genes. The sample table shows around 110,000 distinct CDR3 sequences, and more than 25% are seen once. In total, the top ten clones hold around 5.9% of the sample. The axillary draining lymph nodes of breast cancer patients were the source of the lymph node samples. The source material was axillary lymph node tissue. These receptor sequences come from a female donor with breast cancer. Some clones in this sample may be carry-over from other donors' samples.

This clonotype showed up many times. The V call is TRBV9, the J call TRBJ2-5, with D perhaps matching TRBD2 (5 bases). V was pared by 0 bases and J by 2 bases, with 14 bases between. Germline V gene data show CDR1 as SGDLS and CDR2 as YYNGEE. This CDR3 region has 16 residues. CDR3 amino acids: CASSVGERSIQETQYF. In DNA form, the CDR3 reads TGTGCCAGCAGCGTAGGGGAGCGGAGCATACAAGAGACCCAGTACTTC.

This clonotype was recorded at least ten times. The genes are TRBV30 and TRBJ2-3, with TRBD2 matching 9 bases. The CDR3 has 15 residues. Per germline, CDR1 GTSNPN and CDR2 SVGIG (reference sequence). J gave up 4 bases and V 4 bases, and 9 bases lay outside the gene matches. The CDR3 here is CAWNEAGGGADTQYF. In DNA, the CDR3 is TGTGCCTGGAATGAAGCGGGAGGAGGGGCAGATACGCAGTATTTT.

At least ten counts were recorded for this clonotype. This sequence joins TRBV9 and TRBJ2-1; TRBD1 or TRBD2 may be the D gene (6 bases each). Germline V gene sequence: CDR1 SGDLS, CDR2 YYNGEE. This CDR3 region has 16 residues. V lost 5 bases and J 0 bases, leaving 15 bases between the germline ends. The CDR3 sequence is CASSSHGGRSYNEQFF. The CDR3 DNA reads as TGTGCCAGCAGTTCTCACGGGGGCCGCTCCTACAATGAGCAGTTCTTC.

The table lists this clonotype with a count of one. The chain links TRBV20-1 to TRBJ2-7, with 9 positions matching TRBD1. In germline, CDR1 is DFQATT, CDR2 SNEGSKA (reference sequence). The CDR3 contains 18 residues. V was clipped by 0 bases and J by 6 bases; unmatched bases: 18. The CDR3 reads CSARDSYGYRGPNSEQYF. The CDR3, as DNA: TGCAGTGCTAGAGATAGTTACGGCTACAGGGGGCCCAATTCCGAGCAGTACTTC.

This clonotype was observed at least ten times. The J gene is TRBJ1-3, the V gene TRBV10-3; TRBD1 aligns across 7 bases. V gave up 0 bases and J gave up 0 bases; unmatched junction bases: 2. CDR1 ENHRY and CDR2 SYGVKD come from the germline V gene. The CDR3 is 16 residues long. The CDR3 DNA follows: TGTGCCATCAGTGAGTCAGGACAGGACTCTGGAAACACCATATATTTT. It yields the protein CAISESGQDSGNTIYF.

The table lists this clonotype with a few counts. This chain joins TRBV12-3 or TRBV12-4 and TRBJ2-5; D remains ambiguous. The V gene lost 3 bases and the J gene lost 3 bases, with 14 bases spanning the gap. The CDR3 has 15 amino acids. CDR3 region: CASSFQTGAKETQYF. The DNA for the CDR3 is TGTGCCAGCAGTTTCCAAACCGGAGCGAAAGAGACCCAGTACTTC.

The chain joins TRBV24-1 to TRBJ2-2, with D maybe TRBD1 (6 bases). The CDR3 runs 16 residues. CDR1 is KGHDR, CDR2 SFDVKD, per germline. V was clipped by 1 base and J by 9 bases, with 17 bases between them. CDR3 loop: CATSDLRGSKGWELFF. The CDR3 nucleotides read TGTGCCACCAGTGATTTAAGGGGGAGTAAAGGTTGGGAGCTGTTTTTT.

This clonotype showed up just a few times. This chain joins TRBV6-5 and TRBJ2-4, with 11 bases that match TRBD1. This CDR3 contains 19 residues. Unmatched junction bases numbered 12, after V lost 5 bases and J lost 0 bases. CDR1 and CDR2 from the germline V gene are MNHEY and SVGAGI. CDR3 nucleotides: TGTGCCAGCAGTCCCAGAGGACAGGGGGCCCTACTAGCCAAAAACATTCAGTACTTC. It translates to CASSPRGQGALLAKNIQYF.

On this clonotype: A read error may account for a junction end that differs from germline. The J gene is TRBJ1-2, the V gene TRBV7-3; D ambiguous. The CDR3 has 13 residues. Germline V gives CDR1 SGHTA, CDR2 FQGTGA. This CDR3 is CASSLNVDGERSF. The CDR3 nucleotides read TGTGCCAGCAGCTTAAACGTGGATGGGGAGCGATCGTTC.

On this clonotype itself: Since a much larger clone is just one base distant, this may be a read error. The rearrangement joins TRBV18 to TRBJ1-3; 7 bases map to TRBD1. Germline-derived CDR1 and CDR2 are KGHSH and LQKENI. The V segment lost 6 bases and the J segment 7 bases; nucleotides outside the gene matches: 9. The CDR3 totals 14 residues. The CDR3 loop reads CASSPGAGGNTIYF. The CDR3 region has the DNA TGTGCCAGCTCCCCCGGGGCAGGGGGGAACACCATATATTTT.

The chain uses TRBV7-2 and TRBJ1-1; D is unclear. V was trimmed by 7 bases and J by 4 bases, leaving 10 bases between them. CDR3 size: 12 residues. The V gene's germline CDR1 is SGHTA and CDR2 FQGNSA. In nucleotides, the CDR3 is TGTGCCAGCACCCAAGGTGGCACTGAAGCTTTCTTT. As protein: CASTQGGTEAFF. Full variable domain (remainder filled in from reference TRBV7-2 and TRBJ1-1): GAGVSQSPSNKVTEKGKDVELRCDPISGHTALYWYRQSLGQGLEFLIYFQGNSAPDKSGLPSDRFSAERTGGSVSTLTIQRTQQEDSAVYLCASTQGGTEAFFGQGTRLTVV.

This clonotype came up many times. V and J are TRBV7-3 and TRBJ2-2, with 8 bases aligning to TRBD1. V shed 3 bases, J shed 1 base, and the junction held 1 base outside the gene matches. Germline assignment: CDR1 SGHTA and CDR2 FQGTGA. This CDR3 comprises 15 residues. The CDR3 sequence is CASSFGTGNTGELFF. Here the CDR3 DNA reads TGTGCCAGCAGCTTTGGGACAGGGAACACCGGGGAGCTGTTTTTT.

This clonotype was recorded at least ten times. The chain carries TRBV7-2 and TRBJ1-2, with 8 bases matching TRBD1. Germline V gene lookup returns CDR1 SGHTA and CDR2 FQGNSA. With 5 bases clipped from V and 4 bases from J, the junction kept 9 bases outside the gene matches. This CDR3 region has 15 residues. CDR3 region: CASSTVGQGGYGYTF. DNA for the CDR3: TGTGCCAGCAGCACCGTAGGACAGGGCGGCTATGGCTACACCTTC.

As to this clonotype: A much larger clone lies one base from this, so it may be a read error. CDR3 sequence reads: CASNHFFPDQGSYEQYF. The DNA for the CDR3 is TGTGCCAGCAATCACTTTTTTCCGGATCAGGGTTCATACGAGCAGTACTTC. The chain has TRBV6-5 and TRBJ2-7, with D maybe TRBD1 (5 bases). The CDR3 totals 17 residues. The V end was cut by 7 bases, the J end by 4 bases, with 26 bases between. CDR1 is MNHEY and CDR2 is SVGAGI in the germline V gene.

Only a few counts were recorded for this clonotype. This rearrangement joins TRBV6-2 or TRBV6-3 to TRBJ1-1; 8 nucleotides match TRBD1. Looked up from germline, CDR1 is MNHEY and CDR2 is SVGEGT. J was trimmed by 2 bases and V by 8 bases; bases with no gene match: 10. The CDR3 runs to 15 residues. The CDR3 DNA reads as TGTGCCAGCGTTACAGGGGGAAGCGTAAACACTGAAGCTTTCTTT. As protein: CASVTGGSVNTEAFF.

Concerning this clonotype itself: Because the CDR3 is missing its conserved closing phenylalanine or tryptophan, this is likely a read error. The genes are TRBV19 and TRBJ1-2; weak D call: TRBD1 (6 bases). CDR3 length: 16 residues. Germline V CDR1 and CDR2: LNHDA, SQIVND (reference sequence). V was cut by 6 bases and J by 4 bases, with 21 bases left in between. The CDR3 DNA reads TGTGCCAGTAGCGATACCAGGACAGCCTTTTCCTATGGCTACACCTCC. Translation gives CASSDTRTAFSYGYTS.

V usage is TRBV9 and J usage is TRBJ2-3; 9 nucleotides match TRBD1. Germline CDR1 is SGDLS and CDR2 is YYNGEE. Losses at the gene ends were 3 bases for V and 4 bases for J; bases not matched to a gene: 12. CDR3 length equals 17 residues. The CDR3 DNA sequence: TGTGCCAGCAGCGGCCGATCGGGACAGGGAGTCTCAGATACGCAGTATTTT. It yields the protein CASSGRSGQGVSDTQYF.

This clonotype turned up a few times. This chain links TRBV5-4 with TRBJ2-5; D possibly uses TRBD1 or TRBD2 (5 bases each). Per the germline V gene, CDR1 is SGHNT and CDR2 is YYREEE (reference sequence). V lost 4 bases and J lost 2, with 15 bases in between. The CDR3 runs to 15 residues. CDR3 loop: CASSGGRAWQETQYF. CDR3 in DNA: TGTGCCAGCAGCGGGGGTCGGGCATGGCAAGAGACCCAGTACTTC.

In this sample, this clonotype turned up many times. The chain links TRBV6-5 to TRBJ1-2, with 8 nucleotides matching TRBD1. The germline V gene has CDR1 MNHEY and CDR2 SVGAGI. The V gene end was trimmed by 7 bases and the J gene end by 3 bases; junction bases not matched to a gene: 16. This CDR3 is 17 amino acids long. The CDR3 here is CASMDSGGPPGDYGYTF. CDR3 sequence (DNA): TGTGCCAGCATGGACTCAGGGGGCCCTCCTGGGGACTATGGCTACACCTTC.

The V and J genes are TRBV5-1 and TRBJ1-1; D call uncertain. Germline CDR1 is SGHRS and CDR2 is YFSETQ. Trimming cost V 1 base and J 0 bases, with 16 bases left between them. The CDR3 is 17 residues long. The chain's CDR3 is CASSLKRARTMNTEAFF. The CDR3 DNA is TGCGCCAGCAGCTTGAAACGCGCCAGGACTATGAACACTGAAGCTTTCTTT.

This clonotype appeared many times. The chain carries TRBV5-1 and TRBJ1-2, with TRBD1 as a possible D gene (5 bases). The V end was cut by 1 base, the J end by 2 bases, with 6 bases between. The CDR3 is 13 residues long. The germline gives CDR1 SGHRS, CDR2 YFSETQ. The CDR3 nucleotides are TGCGCCAGCAGCTTGCCAGGGAACTATGGCTACACCTTC. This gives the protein CASSLPGNYGYTF.

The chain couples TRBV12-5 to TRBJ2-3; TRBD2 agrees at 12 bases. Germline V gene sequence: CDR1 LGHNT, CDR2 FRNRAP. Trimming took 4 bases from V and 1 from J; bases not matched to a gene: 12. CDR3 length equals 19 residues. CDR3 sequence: CASGSVLAGGPHRTDTQYF. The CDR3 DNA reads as TGTGCTAGTGGTTCGGTGCTAGCGGGGGGGCCTCATCGCACAGATACGCAGTATTTT.

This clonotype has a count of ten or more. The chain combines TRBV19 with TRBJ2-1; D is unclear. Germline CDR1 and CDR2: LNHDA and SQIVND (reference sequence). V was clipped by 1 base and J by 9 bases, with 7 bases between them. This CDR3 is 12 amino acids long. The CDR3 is CASSIGSTEQFF. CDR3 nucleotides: TGTGCCAGTAGTATAGGATCTACTGAGCAGTTCTTC.

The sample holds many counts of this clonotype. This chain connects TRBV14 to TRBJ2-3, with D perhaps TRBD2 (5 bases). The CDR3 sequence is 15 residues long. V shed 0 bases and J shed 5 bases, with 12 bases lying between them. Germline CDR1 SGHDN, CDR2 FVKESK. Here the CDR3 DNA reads TGTGCCAGCAGCCAAGATGCCCTAGCCGTAGATACGCAGTATTTT. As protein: CASSQDALAVDTQYF.

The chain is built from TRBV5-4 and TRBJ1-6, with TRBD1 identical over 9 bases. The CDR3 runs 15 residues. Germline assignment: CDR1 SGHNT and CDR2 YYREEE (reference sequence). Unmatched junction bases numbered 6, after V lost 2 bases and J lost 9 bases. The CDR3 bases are TGTGCCAGCAGCTTTACCGGGACAGGGACTTCACCCCTCCACTTT. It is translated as CASSFTGTGTSPLHF.

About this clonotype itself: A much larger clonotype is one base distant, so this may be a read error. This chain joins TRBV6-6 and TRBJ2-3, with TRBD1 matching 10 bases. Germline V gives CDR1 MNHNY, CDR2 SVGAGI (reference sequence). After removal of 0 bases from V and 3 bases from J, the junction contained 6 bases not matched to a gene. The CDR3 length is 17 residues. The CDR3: CASSYSTGGVRTDTQYF. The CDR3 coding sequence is TGTGCCAGCAGTTACTCGACAGGGGGCGTCCGAACAGATACGCAGTATTTT.

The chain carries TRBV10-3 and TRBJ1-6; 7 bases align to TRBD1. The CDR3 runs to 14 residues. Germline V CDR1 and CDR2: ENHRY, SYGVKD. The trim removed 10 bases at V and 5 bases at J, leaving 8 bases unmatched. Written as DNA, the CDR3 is TGTGCCACAATGATAGACAGGGATAATTCACCCCTCCACTTT. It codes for CATMIDRDNSPLHF.

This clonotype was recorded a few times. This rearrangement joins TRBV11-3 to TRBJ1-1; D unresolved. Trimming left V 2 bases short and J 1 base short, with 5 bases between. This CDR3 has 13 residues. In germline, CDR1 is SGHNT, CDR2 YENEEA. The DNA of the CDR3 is TGTGCCAGCAGCTTATTCTGGAACACTGAAGCTTTCTTT. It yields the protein CASSLFWNTEAFF.

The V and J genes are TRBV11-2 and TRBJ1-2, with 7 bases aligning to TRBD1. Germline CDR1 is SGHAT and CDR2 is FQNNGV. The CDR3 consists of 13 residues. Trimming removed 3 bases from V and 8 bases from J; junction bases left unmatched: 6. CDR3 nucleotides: TGTGCCAGCAGCTTTACAGGGGCTAGGGGCTACACCTTC. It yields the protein CASSFTGARGYTF.

This CDR3 reads CASSPESGIVTEAFF. The DNA for the CDR3 is TGCGCCAGCAGCCCGGAATCAGGGATTGTTACTGAAGCTTTCTTT. The chain employs TRBV5-1 and TRBJ1-1; perhaps TRBD1 as D (5 bases). The CDR3 spans 15 residues. Germline-derived CDR1 and CDR2 are SGHRS and YFSETQ. V was pared by 4 bases and J by 5 bases, with 18 bases between.

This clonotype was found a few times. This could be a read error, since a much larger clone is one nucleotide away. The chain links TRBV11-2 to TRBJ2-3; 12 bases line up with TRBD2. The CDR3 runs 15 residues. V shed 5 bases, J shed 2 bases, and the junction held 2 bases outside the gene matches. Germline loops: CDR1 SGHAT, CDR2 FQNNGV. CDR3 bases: TGTGCCAGCAGCCTAGCGGGGGGGACCACAGATACGCAGTATTTT. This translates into CASSLAGGTTDTQYF.